There are many counts of the clone carrying this TCR beta chain. What it binds is unknown. The data stem from a study of Graves' ophthalmopathy and Graves' hyperthyroidism. General study results and limits: Among thyroid clonotypes expanded above 0.001 frequency, most also appeared in blood.

The sequenced template was RNA, covering the TCR beta CDR3 region. Following a first-round RT-PCR that used HTBI primers, a second-round multiplex PCR was carried out. One entry per CDR3 protein, called by TCRdb with MiXCR from the multiplex PCR reads. Of about 400,000 distinct CDR3 sequences in the sample, around 20% were seen once. Germline CDR1 and CDR2: DFQATT and SNEGSKA (reference sequence). This CDR3 is built from 18 residues. Trimming at V came to 3 bases and at J to 4 bases, leaving 19 bases not matched to a gene. Exclusion applied to patients with other autoimmune diseases, uncontrolled infections, pregnancy or lactation. Diagnostic conclusions were grounded in clinical symptoms, serum thyroxine, TRAb, thyroid ultrasound and orbital computed tomography.

Material for sequencing was peripheral blood. This TCR was sampled from a young woman with Graves' ophthalmopathy. The chain links TRBV20-1 to TRBJ1-1; 8 positions agree with TRBD1. CDR3 DNA sequence: TGCAGTGCTAGCCCCGGACAGGGAGCTGGTCCTTGGGGCACTGAAGCTTTCTTT. It codes for CSASPGQGAGPWGTEAFF.